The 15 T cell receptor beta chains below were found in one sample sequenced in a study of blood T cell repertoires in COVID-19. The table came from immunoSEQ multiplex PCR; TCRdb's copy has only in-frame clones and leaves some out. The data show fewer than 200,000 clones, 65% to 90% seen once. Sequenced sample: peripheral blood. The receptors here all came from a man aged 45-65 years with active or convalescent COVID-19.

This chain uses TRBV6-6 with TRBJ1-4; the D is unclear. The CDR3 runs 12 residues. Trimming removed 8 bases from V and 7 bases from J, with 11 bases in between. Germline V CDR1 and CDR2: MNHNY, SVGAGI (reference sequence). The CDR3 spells CASGLTGEKLFF. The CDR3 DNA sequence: TGTGCCAGCGGACTGACTGGTGAAAAACTGTTTTTT.

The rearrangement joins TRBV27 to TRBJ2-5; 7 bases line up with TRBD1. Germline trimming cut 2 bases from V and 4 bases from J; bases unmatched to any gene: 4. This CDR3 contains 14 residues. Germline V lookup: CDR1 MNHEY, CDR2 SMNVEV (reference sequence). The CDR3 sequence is CASSLGDSLETQYF. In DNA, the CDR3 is TGTGCCAGCAGTTTAGGGGACAGCTTAGAGACCCAGTACTTC.

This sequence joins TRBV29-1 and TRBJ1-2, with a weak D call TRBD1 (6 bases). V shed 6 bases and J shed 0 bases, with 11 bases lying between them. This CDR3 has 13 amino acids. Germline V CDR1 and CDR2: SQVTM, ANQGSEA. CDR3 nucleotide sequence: TGCAGCGTACGGACAGAAGCTAACTATGGCTACACCTTC. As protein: CSVRTEANYGYTF.

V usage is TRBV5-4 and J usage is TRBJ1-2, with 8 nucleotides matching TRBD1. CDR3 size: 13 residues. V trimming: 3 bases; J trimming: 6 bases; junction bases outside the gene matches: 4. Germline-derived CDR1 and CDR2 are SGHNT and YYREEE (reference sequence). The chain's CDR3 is CASSYGTGDGYTF. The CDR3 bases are TGTGCCAGCAGCTACGGGACAGGTGATGGCTACACCTTC.

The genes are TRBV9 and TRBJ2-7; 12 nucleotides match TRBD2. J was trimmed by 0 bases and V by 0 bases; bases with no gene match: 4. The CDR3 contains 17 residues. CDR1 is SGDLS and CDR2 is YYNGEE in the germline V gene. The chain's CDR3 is CASSVGLAGASSYEQYF. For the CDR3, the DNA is TGTGCCAGCAGCGTAGGACTAGCGGGGGCGAGCTCCTACGAGCAGTACTTC.

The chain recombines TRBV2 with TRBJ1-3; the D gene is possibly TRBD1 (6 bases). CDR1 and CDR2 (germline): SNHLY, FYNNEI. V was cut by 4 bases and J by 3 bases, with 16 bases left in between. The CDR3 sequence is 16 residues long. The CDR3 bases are TGTGCCAGCAGTGTTCAGGGGATATATAGTGGAAACACCATATATTTT. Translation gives CASSVQGIYSGNTIYF.

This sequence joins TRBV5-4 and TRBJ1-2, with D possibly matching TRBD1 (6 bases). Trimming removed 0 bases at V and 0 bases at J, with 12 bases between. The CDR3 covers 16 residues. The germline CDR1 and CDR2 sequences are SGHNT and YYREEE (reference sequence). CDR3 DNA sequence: TGTGCCAGCAGCTTGGGCGACAGGAATCCTAACTATGGCTACACCTTC. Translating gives CASSLGDRNPNYGYTF.

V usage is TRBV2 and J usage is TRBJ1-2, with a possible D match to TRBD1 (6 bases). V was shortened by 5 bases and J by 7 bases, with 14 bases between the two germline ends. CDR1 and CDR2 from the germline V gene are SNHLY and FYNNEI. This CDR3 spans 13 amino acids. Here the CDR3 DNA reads TGTGCCAGCAGTACCGACAGGCTTGGTGGCTACACCTTC. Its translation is CASSTDRLGGYTF.

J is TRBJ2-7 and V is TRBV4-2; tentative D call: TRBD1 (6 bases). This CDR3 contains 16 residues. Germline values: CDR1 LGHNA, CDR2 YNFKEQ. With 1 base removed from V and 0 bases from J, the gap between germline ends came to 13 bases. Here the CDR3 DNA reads TGTGCCAGCAGCCAAGGAGCACTGGACAGCTCCTACGAGCAGTACTTC. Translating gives CASSQGALDSSYEQYF.

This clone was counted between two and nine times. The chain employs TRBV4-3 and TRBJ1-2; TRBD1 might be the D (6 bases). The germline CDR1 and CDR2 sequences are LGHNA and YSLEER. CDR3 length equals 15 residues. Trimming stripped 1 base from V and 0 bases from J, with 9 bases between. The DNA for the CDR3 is TGCGCCAGCAGCCAAGGGACAGCAGCTAACTATGGCTACACCTTC. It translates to CASSQGTAANYGYTF.

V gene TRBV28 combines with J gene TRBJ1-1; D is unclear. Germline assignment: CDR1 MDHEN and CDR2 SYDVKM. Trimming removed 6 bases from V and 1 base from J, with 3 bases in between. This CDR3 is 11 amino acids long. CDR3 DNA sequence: TGTGCCAGCAGACAGAACACTGAAGCTTTCTTT. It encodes CASRQNTEAFF.

The CDR3 reads CASSRPSGSYNEQFF. CDR3 coding DNA: TGTGCCAGCTCACGGCCTAGCGGGAGCTACAATGAGCAGTTCTTC. This rearrangement joins TRBV18 to TRBJ2-1; the match to TRBD2 covers 10 bases. The CDR3 has 15 residues. Germline CDR1 and CDR2: KGHSH and LQKENI. With V trimmed by 4 bases and J by 3 bases, 3 bases remained unmatched.

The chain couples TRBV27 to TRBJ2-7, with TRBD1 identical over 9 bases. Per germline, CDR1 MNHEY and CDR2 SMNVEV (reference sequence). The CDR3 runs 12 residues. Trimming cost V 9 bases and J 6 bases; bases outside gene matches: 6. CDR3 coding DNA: TGTGCCAGTAGGACAGGGGAGGGCGAGCAGTACTTC. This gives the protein CASRTGEGEQYF.

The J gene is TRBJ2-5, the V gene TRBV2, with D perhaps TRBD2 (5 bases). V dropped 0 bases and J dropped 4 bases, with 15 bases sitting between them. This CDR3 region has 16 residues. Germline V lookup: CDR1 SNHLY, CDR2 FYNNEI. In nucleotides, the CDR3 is TGTGCCAGCAGTGAAGCAAGGACCCCCCGGGGAGAGACCCAGTACTTC. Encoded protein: CASSEARTPRGETQYF.

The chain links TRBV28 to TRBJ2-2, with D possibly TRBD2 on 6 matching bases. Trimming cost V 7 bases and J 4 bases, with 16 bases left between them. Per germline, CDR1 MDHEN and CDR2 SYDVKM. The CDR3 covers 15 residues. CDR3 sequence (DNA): TGTGCCAGCACCGCCAGTGGGGGAGGCACCGGGGAGCTGTTTTTT. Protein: CASTASGGGTGELFF.